Shown below are 18 T cell receptor beta chains from a single sample sequenced in a study of shared clonotypes between healthy human individuals. CD8 cells classed as naive were CD45RO-negative and positively selected for CCR7, excluding terminally differentiated effector memory CD45RA+ cells. Data came from immunoSEQ multiplex PCR; TCRdb stores just in-frame clones and leaves some out. The sample lists around 2,000,000 clones; roughly 95% were seen once. The sequencing input was naive CD8+ T cells sorted from blood. The receptors stem from a young man in good health.

The gene calls are TRBV25-1 and TRBJ2-5, with D maybe TRBD2 (7 bases). The J call may be in error: the DNA end matches TRBJ2-7 better. The CDR3 loop spans 13 amino acids. Germline loops: CDR1 MGHDK, CDR2 SYGVNS. The CDR3 DNA reads as TGTGCCAGCAGTGAGTGGGGGGGCGACGAGCAGTACTTC. Translated: CASSEWGGDEQYF.

The chain couples TRBV6-6 to TRBJ2-1; D remains ambiguous. The germline V gene has CDR1 MNHNY and CDR2 SVGAGI (reference sequence). V was shortened by 2 bases and J by 0 bases, with 5 bases between the two germline ends. The CDR3 extends over 14 amino acids. CDR3 sequence (DNA): TGTGCCAGCAGTTACGCCAGCTCCTACAATGAGCAGTTCTTC. This encodes CASSYASSYNEQFF.

Concerning this clone itself: Relative to the germline gene, one junction end is altered; a read error may explain this. Within the sample, other DNA sequences also encode this same CDR3. DNA of the CDR3: TGTGCCAGCAGTGAGAGCGGGGAGGCCTACAATGAGCAATTCTTC. Residues: CASSESGEAYNEQFF. The chain joins TRBV2 to TRBJ2-1; TRBD2 aligns across 7 bases. Germline V gene lookup returns CDR1 SNHLY and CDR2 FYNNEI. CDR3 length equals 15 residues.

This chain links TRBV30 with TRBJ2-2, with 14 bases that match TRBD2. Germline V CDR1 and CDR2: GTSNPN, SVGIG (reference sequence). The CDR3 is 15 residues long. V was clipped by 5 bases and J by 6 bases; unmatched bases: 5. In DNA form, the CDR3 reads TGTGCCTGGGGCGGGGGACTAGCGGGAGCCGGGGAGCTGTTTTTT. The encoded protein is CAWGGGLAGAGELFF.

The rearrangement links TRBV6-1 to TRBJ2-7; a possible D gene is TRBD1 (7 bases). Germline values: CDR1 MNHNS, CDR2 SASEGT. V shed 0 bases and J shed 3 bases, with 18 bases lying between them. This CDR3 comprises 17 residues. The DNA for the CDR3 is TGTGCCAGCAGTGAAGCGTTCGGGAGACAGGGACTCTACGAGCAGTACTTC. It encodes CASSEAFGRQGLYEQYF.

V gene TRBV10-3 combines with J gene TRBJ2-5; 10 bases map to TRBD1. V was pared by 6 bases and J by 3 bases, with 1 base of the junction left unmatched. Germline assignment: CDR1 ENHRY and CDR2 SYGVKD. This CDR3 comprises 13 residues. The CDR3, as DNA: TGTGCCATCAGGGACAGGGGGGAAGAGACCCAGTACTTC. It translates to CAIRDRGEETQYF.

V usage is TRBV7-3 and J usage is TRBJ2-2; D possibly corresponds to TRBD1 (6 bases). The CDR3 has 15 residues. Germline V gene data show CDR1 as SGHTA and CDR2 as FQGTGA. Trimming took off 5 bases at V and 7 bases at J, with 17 bases between the two ends. CDR3 bases: TGTGCCAGCAGCCCACATACAGGGACGGGCGGGGAGCTGTTTTTT. Translating gives CASSPHTGTGGELFF. Using reference TRBV7-3 and TRBJ2-2 for the parts outside the CDR3, the full variable domain is GAGVSQTPSNKVTEKGKYVELRCDPISGHTALYWYRQSLGQGPEFLIYFQGTGAADDSGLPNDRFFAVRPEGSVSTLKIQRTERGDSAVYLCASSPHTGTGGELFFGEGSRLTVL.

The chain has TRBV7-6 and TRBJ2-2; D is unclear. Trimming cost V 1 base and J 4 bases, with 10 bases left between them. CDR3 size: 15 residues. Germline CDR1 SGHVS, CDR2 FNYEAQ. In DNA form, the CDR3 reads TGTGCCAGCAGCTTAGAGACCCCCGGCACCGGGGAGCTGTTTTTT. This encodes CASSLETPGTGELFF. Filled out from reference TRBV7-6 and TRBJ2-2, the complete variable domain reads GAGVSQSPRYKVTKRGQDVALRCDPISGHVSLYWYRQALGQGPEFLTYFNYEAQQDKSGLPNDRFSAERPEGSISTLTIQRTEQRDSAMYRCASSLETPGTGELFFGEGSRLTVL.

The chain recombines TRBV15 with TRBJ2-7; the D gene is possibly TRBD1 (5 bases). The CDR3 runs 15 residues. CDR1 and CDR2 (germline): LNHNV, YYDKDF (reference sequence). The V and J ends lost 0 bases and 5 bases respectively, with 14 bases between them. CDR3 residues: CATSRDRDGLDEQYF. The CDR3 nucleotides are TGTGCCACCAGCAGAGACAGGGATGGGCTCGACGAGCAGTACTTC.

This rearrangement joins TRBV14 to TRBJ2-2; D gene uncertain. Trimming removed 2 bases at V and 3 bases at J, with 10 bases between. CDR1 is SGHDN and CDR2 is FVKESK in the germline V gene. The CDR3 is made up of 15 amino acids. CDR3 DNA: TGTGCCAGCAGCCAATTAGACGGACACACCGGGGAGCTGTTTTTT. It encodes CASSQLDGHTGELFF.

V is TRBV29-1 and J is TRBJ1-1; possibly TRBD1 for D (6 bases). Germline CDR1 and CDR2: SQVTM and ANQGSEA. This CDR3 is 11 amino acids long. The ends were cut back, 5 bases at V and 10 bases at J, with 14 bases in the middle. The CDR3 DNA reads TGCAGCGTTCCGGGGGGCGAGGGAGCTTTCTTT. Protein product: CSVPGGEGAFF.

The V call is TRBV5-1, the J call TRBJ2-7, with 10 bases matching TRBD1. Trimming at V came to 0 bases and at J to 1 base, leaving 4 bases not matched to a gene. Germline V CDR1 and CDR2: SGHRS, YFSETQ. The CDR3 covers 16 residues. The CDR3 DNA reads TGCGCCAGCAGCTTGGGGGGACAGGGGACTTCCTACGAGCAGTACTTC. This codes for CASSLGGQGTSYEQYF.

The V call is TRBV30, the J call TRBJ2-1; tentative D call: TRBD1 (5 bases). The germline V gene has CDR1 GTSNPN and CDR2 SVGIG (reference sequence). The CDR3 is made up of 13 amino acids. Trimming removed 8 bases from V and 3 bases from J, with 14 bases in between. The CDR3 loop reads CALIDRDYNEQFF. The CDR3 DNA sequence: TGTGCCCTAATCGACAGAGACTACAATGAGCAGTTCTTC.

CDR3 residues: CASSLEVGGSAYEQYF. In DNA, the CDR3 is TGTGCCAGCAGCTTAGAAGTCGGCGGGTCCGCCTACGAGCAGTACTTC. V is TRBV7-2 and J is TRBJ2-7; the D gene is possibly TRBD2 (5 bases). The CDR3 covers 16 residues. V shed 1 base and J shed 2 bases, with 15 bases lying between them. Germline V gene lookup returns CDR1 SGHTA and CDR2 FQGNSA.

This chain joins TRBV27 and TRBJ2-7, with D possibly matching TRBD2 (5 bases). CDR1 MNHEY and CDR2 SMNVEV come from the germline V gene (reference sequence). There are 15 residues in the CDR3. V was pared by 4 bases and J by 3 bases, with 16 bases between. CDR3 nucleotide sequence: TGTGCCAGCAGTTACAAGGGAGCAGATTACTACGAGCAGTACTTC. It is translated as CASSYKGADYYEQYF.

The V and J genes are TRBV7-9 and TRBJ1-5, with D possibly TRBD1 on 6 matching bases. Trimming took 6 bases from V and 5 from J, leaving 14 bases between them. CDR3 length: 14 amino acids. Germline assignment: CDR1 SEHNR and CDR2 FQNEAQ (reference sequence). CDR3 coding DNA: TGTGCCAGCAGTCCGACAGGTAACTATCAGCCCCAGCATTTT. Encoded protein: CASSPTGNYQPQHF.

With respect to this clone: At the DNA level, this CDR3 is encoded by other sequences in the same sample as well. The gene calls are TRBV10-3 and TRBJ2-5, with TRBD2 matching over 7 bases. Germline trimming cut 4 bases from V and 2 bases from J; bases unmatched to any gene: 4. This CDR3 has 14 amino acids. The germline V gene encodes CDR1 ENHRY and CDR2 SYGVKD. CDR3 protein: CAISAGGGQETQYF. CDR3 DNA sequence: TGTGCCATCAGTGCTGGGGGAGGGCAAGAGACCCAGTACTTC.

This clone was picked up one time. This same CDR3 is encoded by further DNA sequences in the sample. The chain joins TRBV27 to TRBJ2-7; the match to TRBD2 covers 7 bases. The germline V gene has CDR1 MNHEY and CDR2 SMNVEV (reference sequence). Unmatched junction bases numbered 4, after V lost 3 bases and J lost 2 bases. CDR3 length equals 14 residues. CDR3 sequence reads: CASSLGGRAYEQYF. The CDR3 DNA sequence: TGTGCCAGCAGTTTGGGGGGGAGAGCCTACGAGCAGTACTTC.